These T cell receptor beta chains were read from a single sample in a study of T cells in Graves' hyperthyroidism and ophthalmopathy. Using its own MiXCR run on the multiplex PCR reads, TCRdb lists one record per CDR3 protein. This table has approximately 300,000 distinct CDR3 sequences, roughly a fifth appearing once. Sequencing used blood. The source of these receptors is a man aged 50 or older with Graves' ophthalmopathy. CDR3s include the opening cysteine and the closing phenylalanine or tryptophan. Fields, in order: V gene, clone size, J gene, D gene, CDR3 protein, CDR3 DNA. The D gene is left open where the match is weak. Not every row has a clone size; where given, it reads once, few, many or a size class.

>TRBV19|.|TRBJ2-4|TRBD2
CASSIVPVLRLGGANIQYF
TGTGCCAGTAGTATAGTCCCCGTCCTCCGTCTCGGGGGGGCAAACATTCAGTACTTC
>TRBV19|.|TRBJ2-5|.
CASSTYGTPQETQYF
TGTGCCAGTAGTACCTACGGGACACCACAAGAGACCCAGTACTTC
>TRBV24-1|.|TRBJ2-5|.
CATTRGDQETQYF
TGTGCCACCACCAGGGGGGACCAAGAGACCCAGTACTTC
>TRBV30|many|TRBJ1-2|.
CAWSLREGGYTF
TGTGCCTGGAGTCTGAGGGAAGGTGGCTACACCTTC
>TRBV2|many|TRBJ1-5|.
CASKLQAYQPQHF
TGTGCCAGCAAATTACAGGCCTATCAGCCCCAGCATTTT
>TRBV30|many|TRBJ2-7|TRBD1
CAGDRGNYEQYF
TGTGCCGGCGACAGGGGGAACTACGAGCAGTACTTC
>TRBV12-3/TRBV12-4|many|TRBJ1-1|.
CASTRVGHSRSEAFF
TGTGCCAGCACCCGCGTGGGACACTCGAGGTCTGAAGCTTTCTTT
>TRBV20-1|few|TRBJ2-7|.
CSARDLPRQSSYEQYF
TGCAGTGCTAGAGATCTCCCGCGGCAGTCCTCCTACGAGCAGTACTTC
>TRBV5-5|.|TRBJ2-7|.
CASSLDSRSYEQHF
TGCGCCAGCAGCTTAGACAGCCGCTCCTACGAGCAGCACTTC
>TRBV30|many|TRBJ2-2|.
CAWSGQLTGELFF
TGTGCCTGGAGTGGACAGCTCACCGGGGAGCTGTTTTTT
>TRBV29-1|.|TRBJ2-7|.
CSALGPAGVLYEQYF
TGCAGCGCCTTGGGTCCGGCAGGGGTTCTTTACGAGCAGTACTTC
>TRBV7-9|many|TRBJ1-4|TRBD1
CASSTGQGEKLFF
TGTGCCAGCAGCACGGGACAGGGTGAAAAACTGTTTTTT
>TRBV29-1|.|TRBJ2-7|.
CSSEGYEQYF
TGCAGCAGCGAGGGCTACGAGCAGTACTTC
>TRBV20-1|.|TRBJ2-2|TRBD2
CSAIGLAGTGELFF
TGCAGTGCAATCGGACTAGCGGGGACCGGGGAGCTGTTTTTT
>TRBV15|.|TRBJ2-7|.
CATSRAKVREQYF
TGTGCCACCAGCAGAGCTAAGGTTCGCGAGCAGTACTTC
>TRBV27|.|TRBJ1-2|.
CASRGPTSNYGYTF
TGTGCCAGCAGGGGACCAACTTCTAACTATGGCTACACCTTC
>TRBV5-1|few|TRBJ1-1|.
CASSLSLTATSTEAFF
TGCGCCAGCAGCTTGTCTCTGACAGCGACTAGCACTGAAGCTTTCTTT
>TRBV20-1|many|TRBJ2-7|TRBD1
CSARTGGAGTYEQYF
TGCAGTGCTCGGACAGGGGGCGCGGGGACCTACGAGCAGTACTTC
>TRBV6-1|many|TRBJ2-5|TRBD1
CASSARQGWETQYF
TGTGCCAGCAGTGCAAGACAGGGTTGGGAGACCCAGTACTTC
>TRBV6-1|.|TRBJ2-3|.
CASKRVLHSTDTQYF
TGTGCCAGCAAACGGGTCCTCCATAGCACAGATACGCAGTATTTT
>TRBV3-1|many|TRBJ2-2|.
CASSRIGGTGELFF
TGTGCCAGCAGCCGCATAGGGGGGACCGGGGAGCTGTTTTTT
>TRBV12-3/TRBV12-4|many|TRBJ2-7|.
CASSRQGLGEQYF
TGTGCCAGCAGCCGACAGGGACTGGGCGAGCAGTACTTC
>TRBV24-1|.|TRBJ2-1|TRBD1
CATSDRQGKGFNEQFF
TGTGCCACCAGTGACCGACAGGGTAAAGGTTTCAATGAGCAGTTCTTC
>TRBV29-1|.|TRBJ1-4|TRBD1
CSAGTGSNEKLFF
TGCAGCGCCGGGACAGGGAGCAATGAAAAACTGTTTTTT
>TRBV18|many|TRBJ2-3|.
CASSPNRDSVGDTQYF
TGTGCCAGCTCACCCAACCGGGACTCCGTGGGAGATACGCAGTATTTT
>TRBV6-4|.|TRBJ1-2|.
CASREQQYYGYTF
TGTGCCAGCAGAGAACAGCAATACTATGGCTACACCTTC
>TRBV20-1|many|TRBJ2-1|TRBD2
CSARLAGLSFYNEQFF
TGCAGTGCTAGACTAGCGGGCTTATCCTTCTACAATGAGCAGTTCTTC
>TRBV7-3|.|TRBJ2-2|.
CASSLIGGTYITGELFF
TGTGCCAGCAGCTTAATTGGGGGGACTTATATTACCGGGGAGCTGTTTTTT
>TRBV18|.|TRBJ2-7|TRBD2
CASSPGLARSYEQYF
TGTGCCAGCTCACCAGGACTAGCGAGGTCCTACGAGCAGTACTTC
>TRBV10-3|.|TRBJ2-7|.
CAISSGAGLAYEQYF
TGTGCCATCAGTTCAGGAGCGGGCCTTGCCTACGAGCAGTACTTC
>TRBV5-8|many|TRBJ2-5|.
CASSRQQETQYF
TGTGCCAGCAGCCGGCAGCAAGAGACCCAGTACTTC
>TRBV10-3|few|TRBJ2-3|TRBD2
CAISESGLVDATQYF
TGTGCCATCAGTGAGTCGGGACTAGTTGATGCTACGCAGTATTTT
>TRBV7-9|many|TRBJ1-1|.
CASSPEWGAEAFF
TGTGCCAGCAGCCCGGAGTGGGGCGCGGAAGCTTTCTTT
>TRBV28|many|TRBJ1-2|TRBD1
CASSMGQGVSYGYTF
TGTGCCAGCAGTATGGGACAGGGGGTGTCCTATGGCTACACCTTC
>TRBV12-5|.|TRBJ2-2|.
CASGLGGVNTGELFF
TGTGCTAGTGGTTTGGGCGGGGTGAACACCGGGGAGCTGTTTTTT
>TRBV20-1|.|TRBJ1-1|.
CSARGGAKTEAFF
TGCAGTGCTAGAGGAGGGGCGAAAACTGAAGCTTTCTTT
>TRBV15|.|TRBJ2-4|TRBD2
CATSRDPSGGAGAKNIQYF
TGTGCCACCAGCAGAGATCCATCCGGGGGGGCAGGGGCCAAAAACATTCAGTACTTC
>TRBV24-1|once|TRBJ2-7|.
CATSDSREGYEQYF
TGTGCCACCAGTGATTCCCGCGAGGGCTACGAGCAGTACTTC
>TRBV6-1|many|TRBJ2-1|TRBD2
CASRAGGRAVNEQFF
TGTGCCAGCAGAGCAGGCGGGAGGGCCGTCAATGAGCAGTTCTTC
>TRBV20-1|few|TRBJ2-3|TRBD2
CSASSGSHDTQYF
TGCAGTGCTTCGAGCGGGAGTCATGATACGCAGTATTTT
>TRBV12-3/TRBV12-4|many|TRBJ2-5|.
CASTTFRQKETQYF
TGTGCCAGCACTACTTTTAGGCAAAAAGAGACCCAGTACTTC
>TRBV7-8|few|TRBJ2-1|TRBD2
CASSVLGGRAYNEQFF
TGTGCCAGCAGCGTTTTGGGGGGGAGGGCCTACAATGAGCAGTTCTTC
>TRBV4-1|few|TRBJ1-5|TRBD1
CASSRPGQGKDQPQHF
TGCGCCAGCAGCCGTCCGGGACAGGGAAAGGATCAGCCCCAGCATTTT
>TRBV10-3|few|TRBJ2-1|.
CAISPDFNEQFF
TGTGCCATCAGCCCAGACTTTAATGAGCAGTTCTTC
>TRBV20-1|few|TRBJ2-2|.
CSARDRQGRDTGELFF
TGCAGTGCTAGAGATAGGCAGGGTCGGGACACCGGGGAGCTGTTTTTT
>TRBV24-1|.|TRBJ1-2|.
CATSARGVNYGYTF
TGTGCCACCAGCGCCCGGGGAGTGAACTATGGCTACACCTTC
>TRBV19|few|TRBJ2-1|.
CASSIPASSYNEQFF
TGTGCCAGTAGTATTCCAGCTAGCTCCTACAATGAGCAGTTCTTC
>TRBV5-8|.|TRBJ2-7|.
CASSLVEHEQYF
TGTGCCAGCAGCTTGGTGGAGCACGAGCAGTACTTC
>TRBV11-2|many|TRBJ2-7|TRBD1
CASSLVGTGTGRLHLEQYF
TGTGCCAGCAGCTTAGTCGGGACTGGGACAGGGCGACTCCACCTCGAGCAGTACTTC
>TRBV5-1|many|TRBJ2-7|TRBD1
CASSLTGTAYEQYF
TGCGCCAGCAGCTTGACTGGGACAGCCTACGAGCAGTACTTC
>TRBV2|few|TRBJ1-4|.
CASRERGTTNEKLFF
TGTGCCAGCAGGGAGAGGGGGACAACTAATGAAAAACTGTTTTTT